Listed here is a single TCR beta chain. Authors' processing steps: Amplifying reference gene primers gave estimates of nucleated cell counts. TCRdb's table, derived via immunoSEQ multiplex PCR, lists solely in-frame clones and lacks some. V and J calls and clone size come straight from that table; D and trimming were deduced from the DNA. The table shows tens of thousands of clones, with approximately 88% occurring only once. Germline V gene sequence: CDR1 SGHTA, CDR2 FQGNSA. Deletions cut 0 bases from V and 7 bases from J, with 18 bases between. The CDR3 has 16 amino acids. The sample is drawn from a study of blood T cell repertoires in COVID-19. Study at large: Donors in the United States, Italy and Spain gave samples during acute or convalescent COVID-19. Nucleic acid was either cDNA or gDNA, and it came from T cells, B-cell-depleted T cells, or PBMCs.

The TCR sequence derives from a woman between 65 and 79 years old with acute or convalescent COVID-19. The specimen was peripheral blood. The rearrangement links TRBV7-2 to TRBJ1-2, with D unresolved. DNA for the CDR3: TGTGCCAGCAGCTTAGCCCAGAGTACGGGTCGGGGTGGCTACACCTTC. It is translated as CASSLAQSTGRGGYTF.